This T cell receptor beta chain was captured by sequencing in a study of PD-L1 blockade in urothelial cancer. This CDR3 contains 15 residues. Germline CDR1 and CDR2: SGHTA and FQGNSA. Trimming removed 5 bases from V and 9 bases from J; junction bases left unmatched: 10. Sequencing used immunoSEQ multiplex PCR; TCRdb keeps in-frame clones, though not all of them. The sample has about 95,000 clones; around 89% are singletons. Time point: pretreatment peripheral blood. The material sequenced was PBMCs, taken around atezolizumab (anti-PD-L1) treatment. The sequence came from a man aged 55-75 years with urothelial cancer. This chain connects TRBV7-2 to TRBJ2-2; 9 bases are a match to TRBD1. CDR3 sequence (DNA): TGTGCCAGCAGCAGCGAGGGACAGGGCTTGAGGGAGCTGTTTTTT. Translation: CASSSEGQGLRELFF.